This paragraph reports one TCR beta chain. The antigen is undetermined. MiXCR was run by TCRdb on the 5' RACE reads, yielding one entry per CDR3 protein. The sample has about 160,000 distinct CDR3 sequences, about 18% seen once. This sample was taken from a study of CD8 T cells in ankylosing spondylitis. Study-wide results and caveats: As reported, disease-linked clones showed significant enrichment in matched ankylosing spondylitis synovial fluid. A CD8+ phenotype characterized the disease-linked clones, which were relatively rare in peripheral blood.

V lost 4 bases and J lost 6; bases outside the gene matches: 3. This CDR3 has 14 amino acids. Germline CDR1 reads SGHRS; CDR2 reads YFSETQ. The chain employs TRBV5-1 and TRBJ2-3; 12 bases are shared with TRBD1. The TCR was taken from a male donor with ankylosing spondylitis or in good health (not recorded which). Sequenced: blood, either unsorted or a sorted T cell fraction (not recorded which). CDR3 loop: CASSGTGGKDTQYF. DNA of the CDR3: TGCGCCAGCAGCGGGACAGGGGGCAAGGATACGCAGTATTTT. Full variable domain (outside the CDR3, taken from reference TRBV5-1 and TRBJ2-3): KAGVTQTPRYLIKTRGQQVTLSCSPISGHRSVSWYQQTPGQGLQFLFEYFSETQRNKGNFPGRFSGRQFSNSRSEMNVSTLELGDSALYLCASSGTGGKDTQYFGPGTRLTVL.